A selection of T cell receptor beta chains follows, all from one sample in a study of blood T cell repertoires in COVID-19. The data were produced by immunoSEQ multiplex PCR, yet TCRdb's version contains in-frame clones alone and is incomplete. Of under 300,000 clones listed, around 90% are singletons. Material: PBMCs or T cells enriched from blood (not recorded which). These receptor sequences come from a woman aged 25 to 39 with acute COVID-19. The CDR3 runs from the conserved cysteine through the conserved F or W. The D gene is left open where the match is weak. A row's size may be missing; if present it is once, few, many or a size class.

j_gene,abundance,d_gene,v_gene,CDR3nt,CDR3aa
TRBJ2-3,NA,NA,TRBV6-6,TGTGCCAGCAGTTGGGCAGGGGGCACAGATACGCAGTATTTT,CASSWAGGTDTQYF
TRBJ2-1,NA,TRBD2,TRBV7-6,TGTGCCAGCAGCAAGGGACTAGCGGGTAGCTCCTACAATGAGCAGTTCTTC,CASSKGLAGSSYNEQFF
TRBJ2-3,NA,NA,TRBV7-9,TGTGCCAGCAGCTTAGAGACGGACTACACAGATACGCAGTATTTT,CASSLETDYTDTQYF
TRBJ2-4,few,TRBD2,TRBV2,TGTGCCATAGGGACTAGCGGGTTAGCCAAAAACATTCAGTACTTC,CAIGTSGLAKNIQYF
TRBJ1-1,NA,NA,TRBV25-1,TGTGCCAGCAGTGAAGGCGGGGTTACTGAAGCTTTCTTT,CASSEGGVTEAFF
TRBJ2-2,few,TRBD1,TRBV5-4,TGTGCCAGCAGCGGCACCGGGACAGACACCGGGGAGCTGTTTTTT,CASSGTGTDTGELFF
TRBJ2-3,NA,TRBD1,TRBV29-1,TGCAGCGTTGAGGTCCAGGGGGCGGGTGATACGCAGTATTTT,CSVEVQGAGDTQYF
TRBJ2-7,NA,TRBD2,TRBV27,TGTGCCAGCAGTTTATATGGCGGGGGGAGCTCCTACGAGCAGTACTTC,CASSLYGGGSSYEQYF
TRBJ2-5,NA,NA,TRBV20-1,TGCAGTGCTAGTGGGGCTGACGGCCTGGGGACCCAGTACTTC,CSASGADGLGTQYF
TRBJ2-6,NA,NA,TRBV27,TGTGCCAGCAGTTTGCGTGGGGCCAACGTCCTGACTTTC,CASSLRGANVLTF
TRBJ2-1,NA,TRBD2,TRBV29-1,TGCAGCGTTCCTAGCGGGAGACTCTACAATGAGCAGTTCTTC,CSVPSGRLYNEQFF
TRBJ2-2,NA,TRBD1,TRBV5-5,TGTGCCAGCAGCTTGCAGGGGGTGAAGTTAGCTCCAGCCGGGGAGCTGTTTTTT,CASSLQGVKLAPAGELFF
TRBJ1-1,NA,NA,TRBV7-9,TGTGCCAGCAGCTACCGACAGGACACTGAAGCTTTCTTT,CASSYRQDTEAFF
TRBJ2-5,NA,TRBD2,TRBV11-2,TGTGCCAGCAGCCCACAGGGACTAGCTCAAGAGACCCAGTACTTC,CASSPQGLAQETQYF
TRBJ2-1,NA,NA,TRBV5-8,TGTGCCAGCAGCTTGGAAGTTAGTTTTAGAAGAGAGTTCTTC,CASSLEVSFRREFF
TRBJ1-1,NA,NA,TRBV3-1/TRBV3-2,TGTGCCAGCAGCCTCGGCGGGGTTGGCACTGAAGCTTTCTTT,CASSLGGVGTEAFF
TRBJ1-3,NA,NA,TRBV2,TGTGCCAGCAGCAACAGGGCAACTGGAAACACCATATATTTT,CASSNRATGNTIYF
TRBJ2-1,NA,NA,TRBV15,TGTGCCACCAGCAGAGATCGACGGGGGTCTTACAATGAGCAGTTCTTC,CATSRDRRGSYNEQFF
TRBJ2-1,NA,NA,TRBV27,TGTGCCACAAGGGACAATTACAATGAGCAGTTCTTC,CATRDNYNEQFF
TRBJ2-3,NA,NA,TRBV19,TGTGCCAGTAGTATAGAGTGGACAGTCACAGATACGCAGTATTTT,CASSIEWTVTDTQYF
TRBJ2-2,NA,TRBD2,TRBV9,TGTGCCAGCAGCGACGGACTAGCGGCGAACACCGGGGAGCTGTTTTTT,CASSDGLAANTGELFF
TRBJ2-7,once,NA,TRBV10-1,TGCGCCAGCAGTGAGTCGAATCAGCAGGTTTACGAGCAGTACTTC,CASSESNQQVYEQYF